The clone carrying this T cell receptor (beta chain) turned up a few times. TCRdb re-analysed the 5' RACE reads in MiXCR, keeping a single row per CDR3 protein. This sample yields some 500,000 distinct CDR3 sequences, of which roughly 14% are seen a single time; around 15% belongs to the top ten. V shed 5 bases and J 4 bases; nucleotides not matched to a gene: 17. CDR3 length: 17 residues. This sample is drawn from a study of T cells after yellow fever vaccination. The wider study: Where fractions had low cell numbers, libraries were prepared from them with the SMART-Seq v4 Ultra Low Input RNA kit.

This TCR came from a man younger than 40 who received the YFV17D yellow fever vaccine. Sample: PBMCs, taken on the day of the yellow fever booster vaccination. The chain carries TRBV12-3 or TRBV12-4 and TRBJ2-7; TRBD1 matches 7 bases. DNA of the CDR3: TGTGCCAGCAGTCCATACGTCGGGACAGAGAAGTATTACGAGCAGTACTTC. This sequence encodes CASSPYVGTEKYYEQYF.